This TCR beta chain was sequenced for a study of technical replicates of blood from a handful of donors. Profiled with immunoSEQ multiplex PCR; TCRdb holds only in-frame clones, not every one. The table shows tens of thousands of clones, with approximately 97% occurring only once. Trimming took off 0 bases at V and 4 bases at J, with 18 bases between the two ends. The germline gives CDR1 GTSNPN, CDR2 SVGIG (reference sequence). The CDR3 consists of 16 residues. Material for sequencing was T cells isolated from PBMCs. This sequence joins TRBV30 and TRBJ1-2, with a tentative D call TRBD1 (5 bases). The clonotype comes from a human donor in good health. DNA of the CDR3: TGTGCCTGGAGTGTACTTTCGGGGGATTTGGGCTATGGCTACACCTTC. Its translation is CAWSVLSGDLGYGYTF.